The T cell receptor beta chain under discussion was sequenced for a study of CXCR3-negative and CXCR3-positive naive CD8 T cells. Note on this clonotype: As yet, its antigen is unknown.

Study-wide results and limits: Surface CD5 was comparable between naive subsets; TCR strength was inferred from TRB CDR3 properties. Most assays used freshly isolated PBMCs, as cryopreservation partially reduced CXCR3. Compared with CXCR3-negative naive cells, CXCR3-positive naive cells showed more hydrophobic TRB CDR3s. Diversity in memory CD8+ cells fell much lower than the comparably high levels seen in both naive subsets. Unlike memory cells, which differed, naive CXCR3-negative and CXCR3-positive cells had similar TRBV-TRBJ usage.

Via 5' RACE with UMI labels, TRB cDNA libraries were prepared. Using the 5' RACE reads, TCRdb records one entry per CDR3 protein without DNA. The listing records approximately 140,000 distinct CDR3 sequences. The CDR3 is 12 residues long. Germline V gene sequence: CDR1 SQVTM, CDR2 ANQGSEA. The sample consisted of naive CXCR3+ CD8+ T cells from blood. As for subset: CD45RO-CCR7+CD27+CD95- naive CD8+ T cells expressing CXCR3 (TNR3+). The receptor comes from a human donor in good health. Some clones in this sample may be carry-over from other donors' samples. J is TRBJ1-3 and V is TRBV29-1; the D call from TCRdb, TRBD1, cannot be confirmed without DNA. CDR3 in amino acids: CSVVTGGNTIYF. Variable domain in full (rest from reference TRBV29-1 and TRBJ1-3): SAVISQKPSRDICQRGTSLTIQCQVDSQVTMMFWYRQQPGQSLTLIATANQGSEATYESGFVIDKFPISRPNLTFSTLTVSNMSPEDSSIYLCSVVTGGNTIYFGEGSWLTVV.